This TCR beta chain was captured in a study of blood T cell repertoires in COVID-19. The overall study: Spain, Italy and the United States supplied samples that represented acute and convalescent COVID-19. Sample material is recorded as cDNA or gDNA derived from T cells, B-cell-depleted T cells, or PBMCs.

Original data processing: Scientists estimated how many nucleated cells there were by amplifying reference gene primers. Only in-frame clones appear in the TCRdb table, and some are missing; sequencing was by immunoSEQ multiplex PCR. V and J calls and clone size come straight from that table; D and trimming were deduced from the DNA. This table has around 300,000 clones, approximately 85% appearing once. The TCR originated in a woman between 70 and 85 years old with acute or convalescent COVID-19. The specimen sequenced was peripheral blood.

The CDR3 is CATVTGESTEAFF. In DNA form, the CDR3 reads TGTGCCACCGTAACAGGGGAGAGCACTGAAGCTTTCTTT. This chain links TRBV6-5 with TRBJ1-1; 7 nucleotides align to TRBD1. With 10 bases clipped from V and 4 bases from J, the junction kept 9 bases outside the gene matches. The CDR3 extends over 13 amino acids. CDR1 MNHEY and CDR2 SVGAGI come from the germline V gene.